The clone carrying this T cell receptor (beta chain) has a single count. No antigen is known for it. The V gene's germline CDR1 is SGHDT and CDR2 YYEEEE. V was pared by 3 bases and J by 4 bases, with 10 bases between. This CDR3 contains 13 residues. Using immunoSEQ multiplex PCR, the repertoire was profiled, and TCRdb retains in-frame clones only, with some absent. The data show around 1.9 million clones, roughly 91% seen once. This entry is derived from a study of shared clonotypes between healthy human individuals. Study-level information: The people who gave samples were a couple of women and a few men aged 18 to 49.

Study-level findings and limits: Estimated clonotype richness was generally higher in naive than memory subsets. Between several donors, naive CD4 clonotypes were shared at a level of about 5%.

CD45RO-negative CD8 cells positively selected for CCR7 made up the naive population, which excluded terminally differentiated effector memory CD45RA+ cells. The sample was naive CD8+ T cells from PBMCs. The chain couples TRBV5-6 to TRBJ1-1; a possible D gene is TRBD1 (6 bases). The source of this sequence is a man in his late teens or twenties in good health. Some clones in this sample may be carry-over from other donors' samples. The CDR3 region is CASSSGQITEAFF. In nucleotides, the CDR3 is TGTGCCAGCAGCTCCGGACAGATCACTGAAGCTTTCTTT. The variable domain in full, with the rest retrieved from reference TRBV5-6 and TRBJ1-1, is DAGVTQSPTHLIKTRGQQVTLRCSPKSGHDTVSWYQQALGQGPQFIFQYYEEEERQRGNFPDRFSGHQFPNYSSELNVNALLLGDSALYLCASSSGQITEAFFGQGTRLTVV.